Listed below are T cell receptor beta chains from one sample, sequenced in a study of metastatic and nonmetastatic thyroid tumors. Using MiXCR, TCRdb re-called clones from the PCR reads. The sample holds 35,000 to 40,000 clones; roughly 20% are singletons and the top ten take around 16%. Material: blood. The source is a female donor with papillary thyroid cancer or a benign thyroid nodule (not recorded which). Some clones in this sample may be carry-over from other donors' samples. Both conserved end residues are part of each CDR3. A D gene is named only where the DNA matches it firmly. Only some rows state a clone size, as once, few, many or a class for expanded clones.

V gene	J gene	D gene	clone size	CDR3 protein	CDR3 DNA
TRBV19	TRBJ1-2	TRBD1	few	CASSGDSYGYTF	TGTGCCAGTTCGGGGGACAGTTACGGCTACACCTTC
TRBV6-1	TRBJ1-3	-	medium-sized	CASRQTDGAGNTIYF	TGTGCCAGCAGGCAGACAGATGGGGCGGGAAACACCATATATTTT
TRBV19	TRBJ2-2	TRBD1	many	CASRSQGDTGELFF	TGTGCCAGTAGAAGCCAGGGGGACACCGGGGAGCTGTTTTTT
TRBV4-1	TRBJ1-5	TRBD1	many	CASSQTGQGGNQPQHF	TGCGCCAGCAGCCAAACCGGACAGGGTGGAAATCAGCCCCAGCATTTT
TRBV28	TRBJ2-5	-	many	CASSTAGFRGETQYF	TGTGCCAGCAGCACCGCGGGATTCCGGGGAGAGACCCAGTACTTC
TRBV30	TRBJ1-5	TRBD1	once	CAWDAGGTQPQHF	TGTGCCTGGGATGCAGGGGGGACTCAGCCCCAGCATTTT
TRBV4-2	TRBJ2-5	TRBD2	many	CASSQGTSGGQETQYF	TGTGCCAGCAGCCAGGGGACTAGCGGGGGGCAAGAGACCCAGTACTTC
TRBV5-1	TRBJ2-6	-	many	CASSLERGGGANVLTF	TGCGCCAGCAGCTTGGAAAGGGGAGGCGGGGCCAACGTCCTGACTTTC
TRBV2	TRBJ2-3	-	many	CAGRQGWTDTQYF	TGTGCCGGGCGGCAGGGTTGGACAGATACGCAGTATTTT
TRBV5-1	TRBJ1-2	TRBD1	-	CASSLVQGVVDYTF	TGCGCCAGCAGCTTGGTCCAGGGGGTGGTTGACTACACCTTC
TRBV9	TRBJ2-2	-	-	CARRDTRENTGELFF	TGTGCCAGGAGAGACACTAGAGAGAACACCGGGGAGCTGTTTTTT
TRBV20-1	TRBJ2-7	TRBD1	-	CSENDRGFDEQYF	TGCAGTGAAAATGACAGGGGGTTCGACGAGCAGTACTTC
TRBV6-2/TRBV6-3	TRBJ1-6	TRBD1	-	CASSYSPGTASSSYNSPLHF	TGTGCCAGCAGTTACTCCCCCGGGACAGCATCAAGCTCCTATAATTCACCCCTCCACTTT
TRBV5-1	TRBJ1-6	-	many	CASSLAGGNSPLHF	TGCGCCAGCAGCTTGGCAGGAGGGAATTCACCCCTCCACTTT
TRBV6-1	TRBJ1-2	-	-	CASSEALETVYGYTF	TGTGCCAGCAGTGAAGCGCTTGAGACGGTCTATGGCTACACCTTC
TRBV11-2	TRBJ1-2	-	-	CASSLEAGTNYGYTF	TGTGCCAGCAGCTTAGAAGCCGGGACTAACTATGGCTACACCTTC
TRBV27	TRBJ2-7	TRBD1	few	CASSPTPDRFYSYEHYF	TGTGCCAGCAGCCCTACCCCGGACAGGTTTTACTCCTACGAGCATTACTTC
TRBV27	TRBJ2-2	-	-	CASRHRGNRGELFF	TGTGCCAGCAGACATAGAGGGAATCGCGGGGAGCTGTTTTTT
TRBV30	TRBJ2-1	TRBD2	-	CAWSFATSGSRYEQFF	TGTGCCTGGAGTTTTGCAACTAGCGGGAGTCGGTATGAGCAGTTCTTC
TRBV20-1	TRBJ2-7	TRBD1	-	CSPGQGGSYEQYF	TGCAGCCCAGGACAGGGTGGCTCCTACGAGCAGTACTTC
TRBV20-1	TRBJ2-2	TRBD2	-	CSARDRCTSAGGELFF	TGCAGTGCTAGAGACCGTTGTACTAGCGCGGGGGGGGAGCTGTTTTTT
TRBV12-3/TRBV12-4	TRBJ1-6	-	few	CASSFWGKSPLHF	TGTGCCAGCAGCTTCTGGGGCAAATCACCCCTCCACTTT
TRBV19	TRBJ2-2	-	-	CASIHGHGGDTGELFF	TGTGCCAGTATCCACGGACATGGTGGGGACACCGGGGAGCTGTTTTTT
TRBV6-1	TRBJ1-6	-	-	CSSSQEGYNSPLHF	TGCTCCAGCAGTCAGGAGGGGTATAATTCACCCCTCCACTTT
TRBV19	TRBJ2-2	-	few	CASSIMAVVSGGELFF	TGTGCTAGTAGTATAATGGCGGTAGTTTCTGGCGGGGAGCTGTTTTTT
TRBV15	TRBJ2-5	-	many	CATSRDLGAGETQYF	TGTGCCACCAGCAGAGATCTGGGGGCGGGAGAGACCCAGTACTTC
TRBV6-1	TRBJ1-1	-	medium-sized	CASSGGRRNTEAFF	TGTGCCAGCAGTGGGGGGAGGAGGAACACTGAAGCTTTCTTT
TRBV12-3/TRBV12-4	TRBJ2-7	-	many	CASSQTSYEQYF	TGTGCCAGCAGTCAGACTTCCTACGAGCAGTACTTC
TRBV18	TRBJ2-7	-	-	CASSPGGSYPYDQYF	TGTGCCAGCTCACCAGGGGGAAGTTACCCCTACGATCAGTACTTC
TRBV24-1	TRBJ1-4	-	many	CATSDPSGGKLFF	TGTGCCACCAGCGATCCTTCTGGGGGAAAACTGTTTTTT
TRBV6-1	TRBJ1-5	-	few	CASKIGSRTRIQPQHF	TGTGCCAGCAAAATAGGGAGCAGGACTAGAATTCAGCCCCAGCATTTT
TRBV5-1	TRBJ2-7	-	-	CASSNPLAGEQYF	TGCGCCAGCAGCAACCCGTTGGCGGGGGAGCAGTACTTC
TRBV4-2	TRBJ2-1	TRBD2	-	CASSPRGAGGSYNEQFF	TGTGCCAGCAGCCCCCGGGGAGCGGGAGGGAGCTACAATGAGCAGTTCTTC
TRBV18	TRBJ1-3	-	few	CASSERISGNTIYF	TGTGCCAGCTCGGAACGGATCTCTGGAAACACCATATATTTT